A selection of T cell receptor beta chains follows, all from one sample in a study of Tregs in tolerant kidney transplant recipients. Generated by immunoSEQ multiplex PCR, the TCRdb table keeps only in-frame clones and is missing some. The profile covers about 61,000 clones, with over 75% appearing a single time and around 1.9% taken by the ten largest. The input for sequencing was Tregs from blood, taken before the transplant. The receptors stem from a human donor who received a combined kidney and bone marrow transplant. The CDR3 runs from the conserved cysteine through the conserved F or W. A D gene is named only where the DNA matches it firmly. Some rows mark clone size as missing; the rest say once, few, many or name a class of expanded clone.

cdr3_aa	cdr3_nt	v_call	j_call	d_call	clone_size
CASSARAGGGRNEQFF	TGTGCCAGCAGCGCTCGCGCCGGGGGGGGTAGGAATGAGCAGTTCTTC	TRBV7-2	TRBJ2-1	TRBD2	NA
CASSYSLGPQHF	TGTGCCAGCAGTTACTCACTAGGGCCCCAGCATTTT	TRBV6-6	TRBJ1-5	NA	NA
CASSLARNTDRAEYEQYF	TGTGCCAGCAGCTTAGCGAGAAACACTGACAGGGCGGAATACGAGCAGTACTTC	TRBV7-9	TRBJ2-7	TRBD1	NA
CASSFGLLAGGPYEQFF	TGTGCCAGCAGCTTCGGCCTACTAGCGGGAGGGCCATATGAGCAGTTCTTC	TRBV7-9	TRBJ2-1	TRBD2	NA
CASSPPEKRSYGYTF	TGTGCCAGCTCACCACCAGAGAAGAGGTCCTATGGCTACACCTTC	TRBV18	TRBJ1-2	NA	NA
CASSSTGVGYEQYF	TGTGCCAGCAGTTCAACAGGGGTGGGCTACGAGCAGTACTTC	TRBV28	TRBJ2-7	TRBD1	once
CASSLAASVDTQYF	TGTGCCAGCAGCTTAGCGGCTAGCGTAGATACGCAGTATTTT	TRBV7-2	TRBJ2-3	NA	NA
CASSFGNSGRMNEQYF	TGTGCCAGCAGCTTCGGTAACAGCGGGAGAATGAACGAGCAGTACTTC	TRBV5-6	TRBJ2-7	TRBD2	NA
CASSYSRGGTGELFF	TGTGCCAGCAGTTACTCGAGGGGTGGGACCGGGGAGCTGTTTTTT	TRBV6-6	TRBJ2-2	NA	NA
CAWRPGQNTEAFF	TGTGCCTGGAGGCCGGGACAGAACACTGAAGCTTTCTTT	TRBV30	TRBJ1-1	NA	NA
CASSSGDSYNEQFF	TGTGCCAGCAGTTCGGGGGACTCCTACAATGAGCAGTTCTTC	TRBV28	TRBJ2-1	NA	NA
CASSFRGSGYGYTF	TGTGCCAGCAGTTTCAGGGGTAGCGGCTATGGCTACACCTTC	TRBV27	TRBJ1-2	NA	medium-sized
CASSLGPYNEQFF	TGTGCCAGCAGCTTGGGGCCCTACAATGAGCAGTTCTTC	TRBV5-8	TRBJ2-1	NA	NA
CASSIRGRPLYGYTF	TGTGCCAGCAGTATCAGGGGGCGTCCTCTCTATGGCTACACCTTC	TRBV28	TRBJ1-2	TRBD1	few
CASSLLAGTHTDTQYF	TGTGCCAGCAGTTTACTAGCGGGAACACACACAGATACGCAGTATTTT	TRBV28	TRBJ2-3	TRBD2	NA
CASSTRGGQGATEAFF	TGTGCCAGCAGCACCCGCGGGGGGCAGGGTGCCACTGAAGCTTTCTTT	TRBV7-2	TRBJ1-1	NA	NA
CAISDVTGDHEQYF	TGTGCCATCAGTGATGTGACAGGGGACCACGAGCAGTACTTC	TRBV10-3	TRBJ2-7	TRBD1	few
CASSLGGVSEQYF	TGTGCCAGCAGCTTAGGGGGGGTTTCCGAGCAGTACTTC	TRBV7-9	TRBJ2-7	NA	once
CASSQDSYNEQFF	TGTGCCAGCTCACAAGACAGCTACAATGAGCAGTTCTTC	TRBV18	TRBJ2-1	NA	NA
CASSRGRRDEQFF	TGTGCCAGCAGTCGCGGGAGGAGGGATGAGCAGTTCTTC	TRBV6-1	TRBJ2-1	TRBD2	NA
CASTPGGVTGELFF	TGCGCCAGCACCCCGGGAGGGGTCACCGGGGAGCTGTTTTTT	TRBV5-1	TRBJ2-2	TRBD2	NA
CASSPGQGGQPQHF	TGTGCCAGCAGCCCTGGACAGGGCGGTCAGCCCCAGCATTTT	TRBV7-2	TRBJ1-5	TRBD1	NA
CASSRGGDGYTF	TGTGCCAGCTCACGGGGAGGGGATGGCTACACCTTC	TRBV18	TRBJ1-2	NA	NA
CASSLTSGGFQETQYF	TGTGCCAGCAGTCTAACTAGCGGGGGGTTCCAAGAGACCCAGTACTTC	TRBV2	TRBJ2-5	TRBD2	NA
CASSPQGGDGYTF	TGTGCCAGCTCACCACAGGGAGGAGATGGCTACACCTTC	TRBV18	TRBJ1-2	NA	once
CASSLQGDKTDTQYF	TGTGCCAGTAGTCTCCAGGGGGATAAGACAGATACGCAGTATTTT	TRBV19	TRBJ2-3	TRBD1	few
CASSFPSGRPNEQFF	TGTGCCAGCAGCTTTCCCTCGGGCAGGCCCAATGAGCAGTTCTTC	TRBV7-8	TRBJ2-1	NA	NA
CASRTGNTEAFF	TGCGCCAGCAGAACAGGGAACACTGAAGCTTTCTTT	TRBV10-2	TRBJ1-1	NA	NA
CASSGAGRSSYEQYF	TGTGCCAGCAGTGGGGCAGGGAGGAGCTCCTACGAGCAGTACTTC	TRBV6-1	TRBJ2-7	NA	NA
CASSRGVQETQYF	TGTGCCAGCAGTAGAGGGGTCCAAGAGACCCAGTACTTC	TRBV2	TRBJ2-5	NA	NA
CASSMIQANTEAFF	TGCGCCAGTTCTATGATCCAGGCTAACACTGAAGCTTTCTTT	TRBV5-1	TRBJ1-1	NA	NA
CASSYQVDPYGYTF	TGTGCCAGCAGTTACCAGGTCGACCCGTATGGCTACACCTTC	TRBV28	TRBJ1-2	NA	NA
CASSTDSVGQPQHF	TGTGCCAGCAGCACGGACAGCGTGGGTCAGCCCCAGCATTTT	TRBV21-1	TRBJ1-5	NA	NA
CASSTPGQGDAGELFF	TGTGCCAGCAGCACCCCCGGACAGGGGGATGCCGGGGAGCTGTTTTTT	TRBV21-1	TRBJ2-2	NA	once
CASSYSDTFTYEQYF	TGTGCCAGCAGTTATTCAGACACCTTTACCTACGAGCAGTACTTC	TRBV6-5	TRBJ2-7	NA	NA
CASSVGGSSGNTIYF	TGTGCCAGCAGCGTAGGGGGCAGCTCTGGAAACACCATATATTTT	TRBV9	TRBJ1-3	NA	few
CASSSGSGSYEQYF	TGTGCCAGCAGCTCCGGCAGTGGCTCCTACGAGCAGTACTTC	TRBV5-6	TRBJ2-7	NA	NA
CASSLRSGHTHEQYF	TGCGCCAGCAGCTTGCGCTCAGGACATACCCACGAGCAGTACTTC	TRBV5-1	TRBJ2-7	NA	NA
CATKGRGETQYF	TGTGCCACCAAAGGCAGGGGGGAGACCCAGTACTTC	TRBV15	TRBJ2-5	TRBD1	once
CASSTQGGYDGYTF	TGTGCCAGCAGTACCCAGGGGGGGTATGATGGCTACACCTTC	TRBV6-1	TRBJ1-2	TRBD1	NA
CASILQGANTEAFF	TGTGCCAGCATCCTCCAGGGGGCGAACACTGAAGCTTTCTTT	TRBV25-1	TRBJ1-1	TRBD1	NA
CSVERGGSADTQYF	TGCAGCGTTGAGCGGGGGGGCTCTGCAGATACGCAGTATTTT	TRBV29-1	TRBJ2-3	TRBD2	NA
CASSEGGTASYEQYF	TGCGCCAGCAGTGAGGGGGGGACAGCCTCCTACGAGCAGTACTTC	TRBV10-2	TRBJ2-7	NA	few
CASSPGGTQSYEQYF	TGTGCCAGCAGCCCCGGGGGGACCCAGAGCTACGAGCAGTACTTC	TRBV7-6	TRBJ2-7	TRBD2	NA
CASSPARGEQYF	TGTGCCAGCTCCCCGGCGCGAGGCGAGCAGTACTTC	TRBV25-1	TRBJ2-7	NA	medium-sized
CASSLWGGQYSNQPQHF	TGTGCCAGCAGTTTATGGGGAGGACAGTATAGCAATCAGCCCCAGCATTTT	TRBV28	TRBJ1-5	NA	once
CASSPRQGAYTIYF	TGCGCCAGCAGCCCCCGACAGGGGGCCTACACCATATATTTT	TRBV4-1	TRBJ1-3	TRBD1	NA
CASSLIPSTGGRPGELFF	TGCGCCAGCAGCCTCATACCCTCAACAGGGGGCAGGCCCGGGGAGCTGTTTTTT	TRBV5-1	TRBJ2-2	TRBD1	NA
CASSPSRDTDTQYF	TGTGCCAGCTCACCGAGCAGGGACACAGATACGCAGTATTTT	TRBV18	TRBJ2-3	NA	NA
CASSSGQGKMGELFF	TGTGCCAGCAGTTCGGGACAGGGAAAAATGGGGGAGCTGTTTTTT	TRBV2	TRBJ2-2	TRBD1	NA
CASSPPNSPLHF	TGTGCCAGCTCACCCCCGAATTCACCCCTCCACTTT	TRBV18	TRBJ1-6	NA	NA
CASSPEGGPGSTGELFF	TGCGCCAGCAGCCCAGAAGGTGGTCCCGGGAGCACCGGGGAGCTGTTTTTT	TRBV5-1	TRBJ2-2	NA	NA
CASSLAGTGYEQYF	TGCGCCAGCAGCTTGGCCGGGACAGGGTACGAGCAGTACTTC	TRBV5-1	TRBJ2-7	TRBD1	NA
CASSLVQGSNEQYF	TGCGCCAGCAGCTTGGTTCAGGGTAGCAACGAGCAGTACTTC	TRBV5-1	TRBJ2-7	NA	NA
CASSQEARGTEAFF	TGCGCCAGCAGCCAAGAAGCGAGGGGCACTGAAGCTTTCTTT	TRBV4-1	TRBJ1-1	NA	NA